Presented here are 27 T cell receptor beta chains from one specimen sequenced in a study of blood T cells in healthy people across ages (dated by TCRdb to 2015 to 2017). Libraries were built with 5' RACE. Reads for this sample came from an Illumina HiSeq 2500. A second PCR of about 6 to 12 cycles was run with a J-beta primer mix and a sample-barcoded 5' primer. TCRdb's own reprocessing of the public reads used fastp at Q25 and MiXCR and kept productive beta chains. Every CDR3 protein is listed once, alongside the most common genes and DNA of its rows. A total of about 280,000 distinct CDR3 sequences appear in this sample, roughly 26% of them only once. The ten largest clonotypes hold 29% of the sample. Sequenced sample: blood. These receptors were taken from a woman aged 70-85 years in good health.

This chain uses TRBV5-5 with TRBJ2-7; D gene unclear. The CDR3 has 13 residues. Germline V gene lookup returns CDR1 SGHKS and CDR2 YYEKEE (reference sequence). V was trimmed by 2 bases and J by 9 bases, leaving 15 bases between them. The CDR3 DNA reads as TGTGCCAGCAGCTTATATTCAGAGGCAGCGCAGTACTTC. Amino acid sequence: CASSLYSEAAQYF.

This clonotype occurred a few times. CDR3 DNA: TGTGCCAGCAGCCCCTGGGCCCCGTACACTGAAGCTTTCTTT. As protein: CASSPWAPYTEAFF. The genes are TRBV7-8 and TRBJ1-1; D is unresolved. The CDR3 is 14 amino acids. V was trimmed by 5 bases and J by 3 bases, leaving 13 bases between them. Germline V lookup: CDR1 SGHVS, CDR2 FQNEAQ.

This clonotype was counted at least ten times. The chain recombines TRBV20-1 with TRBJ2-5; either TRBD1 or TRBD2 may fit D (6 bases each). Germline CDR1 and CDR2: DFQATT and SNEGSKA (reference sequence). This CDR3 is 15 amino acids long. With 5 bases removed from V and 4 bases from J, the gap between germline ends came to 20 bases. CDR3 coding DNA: TGCAGTGCTCGAACTCTGGACAAGGGGGGAGAGACCCAGTACTTC. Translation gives CSARTLDKGGETQYF.

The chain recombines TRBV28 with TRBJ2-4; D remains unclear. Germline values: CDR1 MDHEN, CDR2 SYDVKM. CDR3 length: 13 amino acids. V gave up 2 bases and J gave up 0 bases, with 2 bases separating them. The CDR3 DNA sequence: TGTGCCAGCAGTTTAGTAGCCAAAAACATTCAGTACTTC. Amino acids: CASSLVAKNIQYF.

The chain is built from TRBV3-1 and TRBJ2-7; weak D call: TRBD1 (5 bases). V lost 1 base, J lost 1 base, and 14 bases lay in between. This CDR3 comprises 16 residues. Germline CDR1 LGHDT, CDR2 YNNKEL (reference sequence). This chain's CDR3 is CASSQVGQGSSYEQYF. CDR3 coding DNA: TGTGCCAGCAGCCAAGTCGGGCAGGGAAGTTCCTACGAGCAGTACTTC.

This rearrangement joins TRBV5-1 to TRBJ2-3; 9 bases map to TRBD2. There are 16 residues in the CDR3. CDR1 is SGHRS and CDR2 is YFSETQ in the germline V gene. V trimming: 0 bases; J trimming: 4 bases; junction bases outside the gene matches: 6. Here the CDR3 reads CASSLEVAGVSDTQYF. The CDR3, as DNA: TGCGCCAGCAGCTTGGAGGTAGCGGGAGTCTCAGATACGCAGTATTTT.

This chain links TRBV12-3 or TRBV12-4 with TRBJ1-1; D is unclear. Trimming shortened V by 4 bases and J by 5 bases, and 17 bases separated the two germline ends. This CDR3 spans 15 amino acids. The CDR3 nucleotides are TGTGCCAGCAGTTCTCCCCGGTCCCTCCGGACTGAAGCTTTCTTT. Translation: CASSSPRSLRTEAFF.

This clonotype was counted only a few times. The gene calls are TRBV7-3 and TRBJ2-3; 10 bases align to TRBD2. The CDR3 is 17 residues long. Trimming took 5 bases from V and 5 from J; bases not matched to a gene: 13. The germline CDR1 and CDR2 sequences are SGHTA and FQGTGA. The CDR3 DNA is TGTGCCAGCAGCCTTAACGGCCTAGCGGGAGTTAGAGATACGCAGTATTTT. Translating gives CASSLNGLAGVRDTQYF.

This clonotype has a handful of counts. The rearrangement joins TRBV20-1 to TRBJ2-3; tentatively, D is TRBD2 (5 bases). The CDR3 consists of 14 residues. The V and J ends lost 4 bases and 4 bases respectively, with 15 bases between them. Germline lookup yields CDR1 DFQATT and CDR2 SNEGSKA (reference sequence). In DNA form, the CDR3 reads TGCAGTGCTAAGGATCGCGTGGGAGCAGATACGCAGTATTTT. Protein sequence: CSAKDRVGADTQYF.

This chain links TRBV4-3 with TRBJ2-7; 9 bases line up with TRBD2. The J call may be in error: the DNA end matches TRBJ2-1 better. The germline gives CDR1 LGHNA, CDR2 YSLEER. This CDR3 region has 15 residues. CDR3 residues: CASSPQREVGDEQFF. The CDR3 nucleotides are TGCGCCAGCAGCCCCCAGCGGGAGGTGGGGGATGAGCAGTTCTTC.

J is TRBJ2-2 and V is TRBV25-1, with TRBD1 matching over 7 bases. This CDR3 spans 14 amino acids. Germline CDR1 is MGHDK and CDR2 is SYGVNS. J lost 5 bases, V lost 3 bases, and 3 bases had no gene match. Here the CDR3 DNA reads TGTGCCAGCAGTGATGACAGGGTGACCGGGGAGCTGTTTTTT. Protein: CASSDDRVTGELFF. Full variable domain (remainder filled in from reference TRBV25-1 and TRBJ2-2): EADIYQTPRYLVIGTGKKITLECSQTMGHDKMYWYQQDPGMELHLIHYSYGVNSTEKGDLSSESTVSRIRTEHFPLTLESARPSHTSQYLCASSDDRVTGELFFGEGSRLTVL.

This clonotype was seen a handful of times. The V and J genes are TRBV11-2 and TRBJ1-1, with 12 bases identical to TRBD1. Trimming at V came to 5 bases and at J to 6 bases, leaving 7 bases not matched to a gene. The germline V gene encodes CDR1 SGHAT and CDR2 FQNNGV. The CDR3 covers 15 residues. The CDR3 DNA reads TGTGCCAGCAGCGTACAGGGACAGGGGGCCGCTGAAGCTTTCTTT. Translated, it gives CASSVQGQGAAEAFF. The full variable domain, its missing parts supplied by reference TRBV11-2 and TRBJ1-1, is EAGVAQSPRYKIIEKRQSVAFWCNPISGHATLYWYQQILGQGPKLLIQFQNNGVVDDSQLPKDRFSAERLKGVDSTLKIQPAKLEDSAVYLCASSVQGQGAAEAFFGQGTRLTVV.

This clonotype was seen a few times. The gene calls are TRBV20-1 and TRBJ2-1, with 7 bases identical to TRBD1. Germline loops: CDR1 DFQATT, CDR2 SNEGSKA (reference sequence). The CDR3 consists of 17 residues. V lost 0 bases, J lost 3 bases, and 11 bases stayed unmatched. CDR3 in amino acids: CSARDGHNRGDYNEQFF. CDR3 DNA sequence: TGCAGTGCTAGAGATGGCCACAACAGGGGTGACTACAATGAGCAGTTCTTC.

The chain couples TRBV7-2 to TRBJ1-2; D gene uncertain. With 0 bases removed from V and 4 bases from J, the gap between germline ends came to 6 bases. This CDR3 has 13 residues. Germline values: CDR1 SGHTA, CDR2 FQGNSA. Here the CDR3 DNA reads TGTGCCAGCAGCTTAGCGGGTCGCTATGGCTACACCTTC. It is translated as CASSLAGRYGYTF. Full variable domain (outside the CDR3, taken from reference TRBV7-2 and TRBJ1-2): GAGVSQSPSNKVTEKGKDVELRCDPISGHTALYWYRQSLGQGLEFLIYFQGNSAPDKSGLPSDRFSAERTGGSVSTLTIQRTQQEDSAVYLCASSLAGRYGYTFGSGTRLTVV.

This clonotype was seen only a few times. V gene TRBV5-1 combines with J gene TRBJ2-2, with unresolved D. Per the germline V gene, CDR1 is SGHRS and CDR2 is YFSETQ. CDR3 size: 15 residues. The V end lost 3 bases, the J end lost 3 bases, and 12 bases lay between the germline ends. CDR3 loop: CASSYEALDTGELFF. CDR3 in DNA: TGCGCCAGCAGCTACGAGGCCCTGGACACCGGGGAGCTGTTTTTT.

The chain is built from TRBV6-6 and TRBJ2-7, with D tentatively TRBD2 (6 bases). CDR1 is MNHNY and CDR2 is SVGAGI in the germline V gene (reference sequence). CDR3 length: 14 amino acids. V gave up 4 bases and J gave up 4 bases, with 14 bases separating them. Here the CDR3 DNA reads TGTGCCAGCAGTTCCGCCGGGGGAACTTACGAGCAGTACTTC. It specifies CASSSAGGTYEQYF.

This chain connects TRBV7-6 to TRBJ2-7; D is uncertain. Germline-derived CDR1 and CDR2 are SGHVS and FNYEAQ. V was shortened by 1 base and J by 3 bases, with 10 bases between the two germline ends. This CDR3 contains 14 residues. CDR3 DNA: TGTGCCAGCAGCTTAGAGGGTAGAAGCTACGAGCAGTACTTC. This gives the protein CASSLEGRSYEQYF.

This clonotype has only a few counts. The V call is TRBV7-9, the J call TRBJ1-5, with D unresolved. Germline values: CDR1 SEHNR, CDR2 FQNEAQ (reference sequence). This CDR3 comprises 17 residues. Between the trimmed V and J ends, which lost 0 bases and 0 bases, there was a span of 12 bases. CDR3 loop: CASSLAGQDYSNQPQHF. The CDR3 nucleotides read TGTGCCAGCAGCTTAGCGGGCCAGGATTATAGCAATCAGCCCCAGCATTTT.

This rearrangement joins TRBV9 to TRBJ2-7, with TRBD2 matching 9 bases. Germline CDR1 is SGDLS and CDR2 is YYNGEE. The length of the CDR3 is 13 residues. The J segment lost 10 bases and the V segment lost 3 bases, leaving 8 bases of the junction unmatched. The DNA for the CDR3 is TGTGCCAGCAGCGGGGGACTAGCCCCCGTACAGTACTTC. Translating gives CASSGGLAPVQYF.

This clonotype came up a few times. Here the CDR3 DNA reads TGTGCCAGCAGCGTGGACGGGCAAGAGACCCAGTACTTC. Encoded protein: CASSVDGQETQYF. V is TRBV12-3 or TRBV12-4 and J is TRBJ2-5; D ambiguous. There are 13 residues in the CDR3. V lost 6 bases and J 2 bases, leaving 10 bases between the germline ends.

The CDR3 protein is CASSLVWQGANEQFF. CDR3 bases: TGCGCCAGCAGCTTGGTTTGGCAGGGGGCCAATGAGCAGTTCTTC. The chain couples TRBV5-1 to TRBJ2-1; 8 bases are a match to TRBD1. CDR3 length equals 15 residues. Germline-derived CDR1 and CDR2 are SGHRS and YFSETQ. The junction had 5 bases not matched to a gene; V was cut back by 0 bases and J by 6 bases.

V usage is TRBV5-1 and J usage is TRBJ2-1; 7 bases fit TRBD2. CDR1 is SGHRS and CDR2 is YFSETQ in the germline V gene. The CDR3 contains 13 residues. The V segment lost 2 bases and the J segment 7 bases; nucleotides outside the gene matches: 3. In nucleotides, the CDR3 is TGCGCCAGCAGCTTACGGGGGGATAATGAGCAGTTCTTC. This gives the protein CASSLRGDNEQFF.

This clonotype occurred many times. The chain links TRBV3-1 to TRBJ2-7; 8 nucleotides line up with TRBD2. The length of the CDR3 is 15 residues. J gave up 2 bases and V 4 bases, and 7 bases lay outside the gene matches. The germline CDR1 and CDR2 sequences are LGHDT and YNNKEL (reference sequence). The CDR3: CASSPAVAGTYEQYF. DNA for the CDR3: TGTGCCAGCAGCCCCGCGGTAGCGGGGACCTACGAGCAGTACTTC.

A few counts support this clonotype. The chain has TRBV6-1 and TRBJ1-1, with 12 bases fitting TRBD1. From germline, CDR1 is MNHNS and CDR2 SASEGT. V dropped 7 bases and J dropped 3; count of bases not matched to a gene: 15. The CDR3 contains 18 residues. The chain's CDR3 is CASTIRSGTGGWHTEAFF. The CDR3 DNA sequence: TGTGCCAGCACCATCCGATCCGGGACAGGGGGCTGGCACACTGAAGCTTTCTTT.

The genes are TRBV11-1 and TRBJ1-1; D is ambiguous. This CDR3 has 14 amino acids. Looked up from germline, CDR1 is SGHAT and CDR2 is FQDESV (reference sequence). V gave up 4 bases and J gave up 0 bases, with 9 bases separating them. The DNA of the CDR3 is TGTGCCAGCAGCTGGCGGCCAATGAACACTGAAGCTTTCTTT. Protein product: CASSWRPMNTEAFF.

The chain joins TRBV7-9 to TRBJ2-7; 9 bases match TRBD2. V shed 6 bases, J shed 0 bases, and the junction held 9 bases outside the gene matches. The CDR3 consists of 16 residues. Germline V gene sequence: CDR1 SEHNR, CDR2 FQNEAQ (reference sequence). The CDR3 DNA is TGTGCCAGCAGTTCTAATAGCGGGAGAAGCTCCTACGAGCAGTACTTC. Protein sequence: CASSSNSGRSSYEQYF.

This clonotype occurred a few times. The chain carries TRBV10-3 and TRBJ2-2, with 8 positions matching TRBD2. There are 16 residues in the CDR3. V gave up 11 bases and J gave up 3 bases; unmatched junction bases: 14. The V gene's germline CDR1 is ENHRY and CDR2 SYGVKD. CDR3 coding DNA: TGTGCCGTCAAGGGGGGACTAGAAAAGTACACCGGGGAGCTGTTTTTT. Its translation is CAVKGGLEKYTGELFF.